This T cell receptor delta chain was documented in a study of gamma-delta chains in newborns, infants, children. For the study at large: Polyclonal expansion of innate γδ T cells after birth follows microbial exposure.

TCRdb applied CATT to the reads for clone calling. The data show roughly 5,100 delta-chain clones, under 40% seen once. This clone appeared once. A far larger clone is only one base removed, so a read error is likely. The CDR3 consists of 22 residues. Germline CDR1 is TSWWSYY and CDR2 is QGS. V trimming: 3 bases; J trimming: 2 bases; junction bases outside the gene matches: 21. The sample consisted of blood. J is TRDJ1 and V is TRDV1, with 13 bases that match TRDD3. The source of this sequence is a child who received the measles vaccine. CDR3 bases: TGTGCTCTTGGGGACCTTCCCTATCCCTTCCACTGGGGGATACGCAGTACCGATAAACTCATCTTT. Protein sequence: CALGDLPYPFHWGIRSTDKLIF.